This TCR beta chain is from a study of T cell repertoires in cytomegalovirus infection. Study-level information: CMV infection and matching HLA type were both indicated by public TCR beta signatures. General study results and limits: Individuals carrying CMV plus the relevant HLA were identified by cumulative frequency of public TCR beta families. The response measured ex vivo was dominated by TCR beta clonotypes (HLA-C-restricted and CMV-specific).

A note on this clonotype: What it binds is unknown.

Each CDR3 protein gets one entry after TCRdb re-called the reads with MiXCR. The sample comprises roughly 630,000 distinct CDR3 sequences, around 24% of which are singletons, and 7% to 9% rests with the top ten. Trimming stripped 7 bases from V and 4 bases from J, with 5 bases between. Germline loops: CDR1 SNHLY, CDR2 FYNNEI. The CDR3 sequence is 10 residues long. Material for sequencing was CD8+ T cells from PBMCs. This chain links TRBV2 with TRBJ2-7; the D is unclear. This clonotype was sampled from a human donor in good health (CMV status not recorded). Some clones in this sample may be carry-over from other donors' samples. CDR3 coding DNA: TGTGCCAGCATGTTTTACGAGCAGTACGTC. It is translated as CASMFYEQYV.